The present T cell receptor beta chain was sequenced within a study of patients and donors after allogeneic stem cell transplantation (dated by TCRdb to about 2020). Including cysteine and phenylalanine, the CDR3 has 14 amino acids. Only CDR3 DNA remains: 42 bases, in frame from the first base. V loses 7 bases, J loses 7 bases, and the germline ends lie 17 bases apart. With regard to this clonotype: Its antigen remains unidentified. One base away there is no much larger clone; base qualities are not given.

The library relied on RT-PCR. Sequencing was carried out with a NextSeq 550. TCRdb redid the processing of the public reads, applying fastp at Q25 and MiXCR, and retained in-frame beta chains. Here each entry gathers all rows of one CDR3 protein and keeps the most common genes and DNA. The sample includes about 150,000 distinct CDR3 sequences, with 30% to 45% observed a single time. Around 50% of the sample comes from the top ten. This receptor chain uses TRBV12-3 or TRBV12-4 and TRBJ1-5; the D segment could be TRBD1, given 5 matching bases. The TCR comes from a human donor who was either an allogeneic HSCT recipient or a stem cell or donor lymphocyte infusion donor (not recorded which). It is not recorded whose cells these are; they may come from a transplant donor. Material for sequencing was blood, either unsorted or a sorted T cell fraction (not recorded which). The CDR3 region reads CASTGTALGQPQHF. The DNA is TGTGCCAGCACCGGGACGGCCCTCGGGCAGCCCCAGCATTTT.